One and the same sample provided the 8 T cell receptor beta chains below, sequenced in a study of cytomegalovirus exposure and HLA in healthy donors. The PCR ran on 60 Vbeta and 13 Jbeta primers. Profiled with immunoSEQ multiplex PCR; TCRdb holds only in-frame clones, not every one. The sample yields over 85,000 clones, about 62% seen once. The sequencing sample was made of PBMCs. These receptors were taken from a human donor in good health.

This clone was picked up a small number of times. The chain employs TRBV4-1 and TRBJ2-7, with 10 bases that match TRBD2. Germline V gene data show CDR1 as MGHRA and CDR2 as YSYEKL. The CDR3 loop spans 18 amino acids. The junction had 12 bases not matched to a gene; V was cut back by 2 bases and J by 2 bases. The CDR3 nucleotides are TGCGCCAGCAGCCAAAAAGCCTCTAGCGGGAGTGGGGCCTACGAGCAGTACTTC. Protein: CASSQKASSGSGAYEQYF.

The chain recombines TRBV2 with TRBJ1-2, with D unresolved. The CDR3 contains 11 residues. V was trimmed by 3 bases and J by 4 bases, leaving 3 bases between them. Germline V gene sequence: CDR1 SNHLY, CDR2 FYNNEI. CDR3 sequence reads: CASSDSYGYTF. The CDR3 DNA is TGTGCCAGCAGTGACAGCTATGGCTACACCTTC.

V and J are TRBV19 and TRBJ2-5, with 9 bases identical to TRBD1. The J call may be incorrect, as the DNA end agrees better with TRBJ2-7. Germline CDR1 is LNHDA and CDR2 is SQIVND (reference sequence). The CDR3 length is 16 residues. CDR3 in amino acids: CASSKLTGTGIYEQYF. The DNA for the CDR3 is TGTGCCAGTAGTAAGTTAACCGGGACAGGGATCTACGAGCAGTACTTC.

CDR3 DNA: TGTGCCAGCAGCGACCCGACAGGGAGGGAGACCCAGTACTTC. Protein product: CASSDPTGRETQYF. The J gene is TRBJ2-5, the V gene TRBV14, with D maybe TRBD1 (7 bases). In germline, CDR1 is SGHDN, CDR2 FVKESK. Trimming pared 5 bases from V and 5 bases from J, leaving 15 bases between. The CDR3 has 14 amino acids.

This clone appeared once. V gene TRBV5-1 combines with J gene TRBJ2-5; TRBD1 agrees at 8 bases. Germline CDR1 is SGHRS and CDR2 is YFSETQ. The trim removed 2 bases at V and 5 bases at J, leaving 11 bases unmatched. CDR3 size: 16 residues. CDR3 in DNA: TGCGCCAGCAGCTTCAGGACAGGGATGATGGGTGAGACCCAGTACTTC. It yields the protein CASSFRTGMMGETQYF.

V is TRBV30 and J is TRBJ1-4; D might be TRBD1 (5 bases). The CDR3 runs to 13 residues. Looked up from germline, CDR1 is GTSNPN and CDR2 is SVGIG (reference sequence). With 1 base removed from V and 8 bases from J, the gap between germline ends came to 11 bases. CDR3 sequence: CAWSGQPVEKLFF. In DNA form, the CDR3 reads TGTGCCTGGAGTGGACAGCCGGTAGAAAAACTGTTTTTT.

The chain carries TRBV19 and TRBJ2-5; 9 bases align to TRBD2. CDR1 and CDR2 (germline): LNHDA, SQIVND (reference sequence). Trimming took 5 bases from V and 2 from J; bases not matched to a gene: 6. The CDR3 runs 15 residues. The CDR3 reads CASSAAGGEQETQYF. The DNA for the CDR3 is TGTGCCAGTAGTGCGGCGGGAGGGGAGCAAGAGACCCAGTACTTC.

This sequence joins TRBV6-5 and TRBJ2-1; possibly TRBD2 for D (5 bases). Germline lookup yields CDR1 MNHEY and CDR2 SVGAGI. CDR3 length: 14 residues. The V end lost 5 bases, the J end lost 0 bases, and 8 bases lay between the germline ends. The CDR3 coding sequence is TGTGCCAGCAGTCTAGGGAGCTCCTACAATGAGCAGTTCTTC. It translates to CASSLGSSYNEQFF.